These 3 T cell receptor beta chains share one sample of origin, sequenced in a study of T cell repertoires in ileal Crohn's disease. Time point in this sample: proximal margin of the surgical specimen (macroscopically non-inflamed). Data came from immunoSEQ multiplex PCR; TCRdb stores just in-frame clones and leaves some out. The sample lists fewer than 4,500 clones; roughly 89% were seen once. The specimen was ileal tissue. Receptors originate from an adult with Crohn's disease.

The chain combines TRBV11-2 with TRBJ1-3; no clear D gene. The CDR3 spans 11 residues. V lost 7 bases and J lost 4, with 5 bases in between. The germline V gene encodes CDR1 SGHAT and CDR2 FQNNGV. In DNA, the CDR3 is TGTGCCAGCATGTCCGGAAACACCATATATTTT. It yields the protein CASMSGNTIYF.

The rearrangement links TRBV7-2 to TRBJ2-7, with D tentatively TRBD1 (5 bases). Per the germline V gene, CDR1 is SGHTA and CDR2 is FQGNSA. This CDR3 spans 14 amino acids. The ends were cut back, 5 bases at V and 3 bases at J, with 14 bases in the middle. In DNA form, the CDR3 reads TGTGCCAGCAGCGACGGACAAGGTTACTACGAGCAGTACTTC. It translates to CASSDGQGYYEQYF.

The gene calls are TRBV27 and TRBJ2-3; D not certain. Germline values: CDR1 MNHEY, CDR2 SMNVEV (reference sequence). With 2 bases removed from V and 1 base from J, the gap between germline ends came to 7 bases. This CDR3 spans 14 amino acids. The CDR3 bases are TGTGCCAGCAGTTTAGCAGCCCGCACAGATACGCAGTATTTT. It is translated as CASSLAARTDTQYF.